These 19 T cell receptor beta chains share one sample of origin, sequenced in a study of blood T cells in healthy people across ages. The authors ran a second PCR of roughly 6 to 12 cycles using a sample-barcoded 5' primer and a J-beta primer mix. In TCRdb, the 5' RACE reads were re-called with MiXCR into one record per CDR3 protein. The sample carries about 800,000 distinct CDR3 sequences, roughly 25% recorded once. These same records also appear under a second study, on T cells of mothers and their children.

Sequencing was carried out using blood. These receptor sequences come from a boy between 10 and 17 years old in good health.

This clonotype appeared many times. The chain couples TRBV6-5 to TRBJ2-5, with TRBD2 matching over 11 bases. Germline assignment: CDR1 MNHEY and CDR2 SVGAGI. V lost 4 bases to trimming and J lost 5 bases; unmatched junction nucleotides: 12. CDR3 length: 17 residues. The CDR3 bases are TGTGCCAGCAGTTCCTTCCTAGCGGGGGGAGGGATGGAGACCCAGTACTTC. Translated, it gives CASSSFLAGGGMETQYF.

This chain connects TRBV5-1 to TRBJ2-5; D may match TRBD1 or TRBD2 (5 bases each). Matching the DNA end better, TRBJ2-1 makes the J call doubtful. The CDR3 has 15 residues. Germline V CDR1 and CDR2: SGHRS, YFSETQ. In nucleotides, the CDR3 is TGCGCCAGCAGCTTGGTACGGGGCGCGGGTTATGAGCAGTTCTTC. The encoded protein is CASSLVRGAGYEQFF.

This chain uses TRBV29-1 with TRBJ1-2; D unresolved. Looked up from germline, CDR1 is SQVTM and CDR2 is ANQGSEA. CDR3 size: 12 residues. V shed 3 bases and J shed 1 base, with 6 bases lying between them. The CDR3 sequence: CSVDDDNYGYTF. The DNA of the CDR3 is TGCAGCGTTGACGACGATAACTATGGCTACACCTTC.

This chain connects TRBV20-1 to TRBJ2-5; the D gene is possibly TRBD2 (6 bases). The CDR3 covers 16 residues. Trimming cost V 1 base and J 5 bases, with 20 bases left between them. Germline CDR1 reads DFQATT; CDR2 reads SNEGSKA (reference sequence). CDR3 coding DNA: TGCAGTGCTAGAGCAAAAACCCCGACTAGAGGGGAGACCCAGTACTTC. Amino acids: CSARAKTPTRGETQYF.

The chain combines TRBV5-5 with TRBJ2-3, with D perhaps TRBD1 (7 bases). The CDR3 runs 14 residues. Trimming removed 3 bases at V and 5 bases at J, with 13 bases between. Germline V lookup: CDR1 SGHKS, CDR2 YYEKEE (reference sequence). The CDR3 DNA is TGTGCCAGCAGCTGGGGGGCAGGGGGAGATACGCAGTATTTT. Its protein is CASSWGAGGDTQYF.

The rearrangement links TRBV5-1 to TRBJ2-7; the D is unclear. CDR1 and CDR2 (germline): SGHRS, YFSETQ. Trimming cost V 6 bases and J 2 bases, with 18 bases left between them. The CDR3 has 15 residues. The CDR3 loop is CASKSLVAGTYEQYF. Written as DNA, the CDR3 is TGCGCCAGCAAGAGCTTGGTCGCAGGAACCTACGAGCAGTACTTC.

A few counts support this clonotype. The V and J genes are TRBV15 and TRBJ1-1, with 8 bases fitting TRBD1. Germline V gene sequence: CDR1 LNHNV, CDR2 YYDKDF (reference sequence). The CDR3 is made up of 17 amino acids. After removal of 3 bases from V and 2 bases from J, the junction contained 11 bases not matched to a gene. The CDR3 region is CATSSARRQGLNTEAFF. CDR3 coding DNA: TGTGCCACCAGCAGTGCCAGAAGACAGGGGTTAAACACTGAAGCTTTCTTT.

The chain carries TRBV6-2 or TRBV6-3 and TRBJ2-7; TRBD1 or TRBD2 may be the D gene (6 bases each). This CDR3 is 15 amino acids long. V lost 4 bases, J lost 3 bases, and 16 bases lay in between. Germline V gene lookup returns CDR1 MNHEY and CDR2 SVGEGT. CDR3 residues: CASSSGAKKVYEQYF. In nucleotides, the CDR3 is TGTGCCAGCAGTTCGGGGGCGAAGAAGGTCTACGAGCAGTACTTC.

This chain uses TRBV6-6 with TRBJ2-3; 14 nucleotides line up with TRBD2. V shed 0 bases, J shed 2 bases, and the junction held 10 bases outside the gene matches. CDR1 and CDR2 (germline): MNHNY, SVGAGI (reference sequence). The CDR3 is 20 amino acids. The CDR3 loop reads CASSYSPSGLAGGYTDTQYF. The CDR3 DNA reads as TGTGCCAGCAGTTACTCCCCCTCTGGACTAGCGGGAGGCTACACAGATACGCAGTATTTT.

The chain uses TRBV29-1 and TRBJ2-1, with D perhaps TRBD1 (5 bases). Per germline, CDR1 SQVTM and CDR2 ANQGSEA. There are 15 residues in the CDR3. V was trimmed by 4 bases and J by 0 bases, leaving 13 bases between them. Here the CDR3 DNA reads TGCAGCGTTGCTACCAACACAGGCTCCTACAATGAGCAGTTCTTC. It yields the protein CSVATNTGSYNEQFF.

This sequence joins TRBV29-1 and TRBJ2-7; 7 positions agree with TRBD1. This CDR3 has 15 amino acids. The J segment lost 6 bases and the V segment lost 6 bases, leaving 17 bases of the junction unmatched. Germline V gene sequence: CDR1 SQVTM, CDR2 ANQGSEA. Written as DNA, the CDR3 is TGCAGCGTCGACCTTCCAGACAGGGAATCGGGCGAGCAGTACTTC. Protein product: CSVDLPDRESGEQYF.

This clonotype was seen a handful of times. The V gene is TRBV7-2, the J gene TRBJ2-5; D is uncertain. The J call may not be correct, given that the DNA end is closer to TRBJ2-7. The CDR3 contains 14 residues. Germline CDR1 reads SGHTA; CDR2 reads FQGNSA. CDR3 region: CASSLEPATYEQYF. CDR3 DNA: TGTGCCAGCAGCTTAGAGCCGGCTACCTACGAGCAGTACTTC.

The V call is TRBV5-6, the J call TRBJ1-5; maybe TRBD1 (6 bases). CDR3 length: 16 amino acids. The ends were cut back, 3 bases at V and 5 bases at J, with 18 bases in the middle. Germline-derived CDR1 and CDR2 are SGHDT and YYEEEE. The CDR3 here is CASSSNLRGRDQPQHF. CDR3 coding DNA: TGTGCCAGCAGCTCGAACTTACGGGGGCGCGATCAGCCCCAGCATTTT. The variable domain in full, completed from reference TRBV5-6 and TRBJ1-5, reads DAGVTQSPTHLIKTRGQQVTLRCSPKSGHDTVSWYQQALGQGPQFIFQYYEEEERQRGNFPDRFSGHQFPNYSSELNVNALLLGDSALYLCASSSNLRGRDQPQHFGDGTRLSIL.

The J gene is TRBJ1-1, the V gene TRBV12-3 or TRBV12-4, with D possibly being TRBD1 (5 bases). Trimming cost V 7 bases and J 3 bases, with 15 bases left between them. This CDR3 spans 14 amino acids. Here the CDR3 reads CASTPRGDYTEAFF. DNA of the CDR3: TGTGCCAGCACCCCGCGGGGGGATTACACTGAAGCTTTCTTT.

The J gene is TRBJ2-1, the V gene TRBV4-3; D is uncertain. The CDR3 loop spans 14 amino acids. Per germline, CDR1 LGHNA and CDR2 YSLEER. Trimming cost V 0 bases and J 8 bases, with 11 bases left between them. The CDR3 is CASSQDREFDEQFF. In nucleotides, the CDR3 is TGCGCCAGCAGCCAAGATCGAGAGTTCGATGAGCAGTTCTTC.

The chain has TRBV6-1 and TRBJ1-1, with a tentative D call TRBD1 (6 bases). The CDR3 is 16 amino acids. Trimming shortened V by 7 bases and J by 3 bases, and 21 bases separated the two germline ends. CDR1 is MNHNS and CDR2 is SASEGT in the germline V gene. The CDR3 loop reads CASTEIEDSPYTEAFF. CDR3 in DNA: TGTGCCAGCACCGAAATCGAGGACAGCCCGTACACTGAAGCTTTCTTT.

This sequence joins TRBV30 and TRBJ2-5, with TRBD1 matching over 9 bases. The DNA matches TRBJ2-7 better at its end, which makes the J call doubtful. Germline V lookup: CDR1 GTSNPN, CDR2 SVGIG (reference sequence). There are 14 residues in the CDR3. In nucleotides, the CDR3 is TGTGCCTGGGAAACGGGACAGGGCCCTCTCGAGCAGTACTTC. Its protein is CAWETGQGPLEQYF.

This clonotype was seen a handful of times. The chain recombines TRBV20-1 with TRBJ1-1; D gene unclear. The CDR3 length is 15 residues. The V gene's germline CDR1 is DFQATT and CDR2 SNEGSKA (reference sequence). V shed 2 bases and J shed 0 bases, with 13 bases lying between them. For the CDR3, the DNA is TGCAGTGCTAGACCATTCACAACGATGAACACTGAAGCTTTCTTT. Its protein is CSARPFTTMNTEAFF.

This clonotype has a handful of counts. This chain links TRBV9 with TRBJ2-5, with 13 bases lining up with TRBD2. Matching the DNA end better, TRBJ2-7 makes the J call doubtful. The CDR3 totals 15 residues. CDR1 and CDR2 (germline): SGDLS, YYNGEE. CDR3 sequence: CASSATSGGANEQYF. CDR3 bases: TGTGCCAGCAGCGCCACTAGCGGGGGGGCTAACGAGCAGTACTTC.